This TCR beta chain was recovered during a study of T cells in Graves' hyperthyroidism and ophthalmopathy. Regions amplified from RNA transcripts were the TCR beta CDR3 regions. Researchers ran a first-round RT-PCR on the TCR CDR3 using the HTBI primer set. TCRdb fed the multiplex PCR reads into MiXCR, producing one record per CDR3 protein. The repertoire has approximately 610,000 distinct CDR3 sequences, 14% to 15% of them found once; the top ten carry 3.5% to 4.5%. Germline V lookup: CDR1 SGHVS, CDR2 FQNEAQ. The trim removed 7 bases at V and 3 bases at J, leaving 6 bases unmatched. This CDR3 is built from 14 residues. This clonotype has ten or more counts. A NOSPECS grade of at least 4, a Clinical Activity Score of at least 3 and duration under 3 months were recorded in ophthalmopathy patients.

The sequenced sample was blood. V is TRBV7-8 and J is TRBJ2-1, with TRBD1 matching 7 bases. The clonotype comes from a woman aged 40-49 years with Graves' ophthalmopathy. CDR3 DNA: TGTGCCAGCACCCTGGACAGGTTCTACAATGAGCAGTTCTTC. As protein: CASTLDRFYNEQFF.